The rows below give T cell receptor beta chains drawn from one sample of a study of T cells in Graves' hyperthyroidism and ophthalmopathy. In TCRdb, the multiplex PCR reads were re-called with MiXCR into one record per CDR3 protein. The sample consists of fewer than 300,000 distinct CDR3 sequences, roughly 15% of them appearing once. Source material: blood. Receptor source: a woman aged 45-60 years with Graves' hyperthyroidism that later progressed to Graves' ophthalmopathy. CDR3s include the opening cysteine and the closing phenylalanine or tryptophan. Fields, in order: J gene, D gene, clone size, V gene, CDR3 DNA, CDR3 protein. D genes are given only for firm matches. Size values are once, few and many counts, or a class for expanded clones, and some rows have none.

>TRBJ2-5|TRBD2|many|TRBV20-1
TGCAGTGTCAGAGGGAAGCGGGGGACCCAGTACTTC
CSVRGKRGTQYF
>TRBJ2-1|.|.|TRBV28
TGTGCCAGCACCCCCGGGAACCTGAAAATCTTC
CASTPGNLKIF
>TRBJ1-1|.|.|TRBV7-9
TGTGCCAACAGCTTGGAGATCGGAGCTTTCTTT
CANSLEIGAFF
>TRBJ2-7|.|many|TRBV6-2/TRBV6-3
TGTGCCAGCAGACGGGCAGGGGATTACGAGCAGTACTTC
CASRRAGDYEQYF
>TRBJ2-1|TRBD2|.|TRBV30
TGTGCCTGGAGTGTGGGGGGGGGGTCGAATGAGCAGTTCTTC
CAWSVGGGSNEQFF
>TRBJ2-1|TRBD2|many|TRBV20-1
TGCAGTGCTAGAGAGCCCAGCGGGGTCTACAATGAGCAGTTCTTC
CSAREPSGVYNEQFF
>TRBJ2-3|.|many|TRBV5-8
TGTGCCAGCAGCTTGGTTCGCCCAGATACGCAGTATTTT
CASSLVRPDTQYF
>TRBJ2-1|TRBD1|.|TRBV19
TGTGCCAGTAGAAGGACAGGGTTGGGCAATGAGCAGTTCTTC
CASRRTGLGNEQFF
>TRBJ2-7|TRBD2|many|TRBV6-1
TGTGCCAGGGGACGGCAGGGGCTAGCGGGACCCTACGAGCAGTACTTC
CARGRQGLAGPYEQYF
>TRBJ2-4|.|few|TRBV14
TGTGCCAGCAGCCAAGAGCCAGGGCGGGAAAACATTCAGTACTTC
CASSQEPGRENIQYF